This T cell receptor beta chain comes out of a study of T-cell reconstitution after alpha-beta-depleted transplantation in children. This CDR3 contains 15 residues. Trimming stripped 1 base from V and 2 bases from J, with 12 bases between. Germline CDR1 is SNHLY and CDR2 is FYNNEI. Unique molecular identifiers were used to barcode this TCRbeta library. TCRdb independently ran MiXCR on the PCR reads; one entry per CDR3 protein. The table includes hundreds of thousands of distinct CDR3 sequences, 16% detected once. This clonotype was detected ten times or more. The rearrangement uses TRBV2 and TRBJ2-7; D is perhaps TRBD2 (7 bases). The source is a human donor who donated a stem cell graft to a child with acute myeloid leukemia. This specimen was PBMCs from the stem cell graft donor, taken from the stem cell graft. The CDR3 protein is CASSEEGEGPYEQYV. The CDR3 DNA follows: TGTGCCAGCAGTGAAGAGGGGGAGGGGCCCTACGAGCAGTACGTC.